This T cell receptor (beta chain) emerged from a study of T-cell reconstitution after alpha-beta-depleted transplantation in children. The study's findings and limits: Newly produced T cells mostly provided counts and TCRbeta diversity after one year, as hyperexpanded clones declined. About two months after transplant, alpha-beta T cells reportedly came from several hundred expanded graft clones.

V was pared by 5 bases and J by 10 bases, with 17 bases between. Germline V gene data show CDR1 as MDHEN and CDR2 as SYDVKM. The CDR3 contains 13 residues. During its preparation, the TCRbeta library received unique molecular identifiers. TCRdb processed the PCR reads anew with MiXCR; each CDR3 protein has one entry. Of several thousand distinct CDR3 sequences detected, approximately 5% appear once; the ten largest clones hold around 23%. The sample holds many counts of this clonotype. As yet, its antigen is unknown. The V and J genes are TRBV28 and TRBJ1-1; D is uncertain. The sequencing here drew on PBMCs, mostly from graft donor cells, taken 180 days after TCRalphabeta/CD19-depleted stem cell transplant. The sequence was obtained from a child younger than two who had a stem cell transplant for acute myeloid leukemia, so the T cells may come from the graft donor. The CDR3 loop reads CASSPLGPPRAFF. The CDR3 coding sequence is TGTGCCAGCAGTCCACTCGGCCCGCCGAGAGCTTTCTTT.